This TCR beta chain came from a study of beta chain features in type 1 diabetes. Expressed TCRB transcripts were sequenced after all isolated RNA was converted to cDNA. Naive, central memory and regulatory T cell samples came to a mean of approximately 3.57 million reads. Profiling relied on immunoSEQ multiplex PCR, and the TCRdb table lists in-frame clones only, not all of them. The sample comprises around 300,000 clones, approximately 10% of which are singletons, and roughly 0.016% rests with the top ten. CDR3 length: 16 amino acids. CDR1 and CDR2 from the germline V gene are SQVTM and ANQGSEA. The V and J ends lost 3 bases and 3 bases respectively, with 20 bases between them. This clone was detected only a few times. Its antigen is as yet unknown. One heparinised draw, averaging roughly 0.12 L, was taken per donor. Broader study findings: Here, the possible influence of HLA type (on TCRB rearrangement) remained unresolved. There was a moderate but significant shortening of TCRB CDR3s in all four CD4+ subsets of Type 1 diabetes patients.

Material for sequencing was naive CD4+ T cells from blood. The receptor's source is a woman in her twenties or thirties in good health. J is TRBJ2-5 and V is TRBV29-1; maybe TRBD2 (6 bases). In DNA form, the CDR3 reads TGCAGCGTTGATGGTCGACTAGGGTCTGCAGAAGAGACCCAGTACTTC. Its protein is CSVDGRLGSAEETQYF.